The rows below give T cell receptor beta chains drawn from one sample of a study of Ad26.COV2.S vaccination and SARS-CoV-2 variants. Using immunoSEQ multiplex PCR, the repertoire was profiled, and TCRdb retains in-frame clones only, with some absent. The table includes over 110,000 clones, 86% detected once. The sample here was peripheral blood, taken after recovery from COVID-19. The receptors were gathered from a human donor who had recovered from COVID-19. CDR3s include the opening cysteine and the closing phenylalanine or tryptophan. Fields, in order: J gene, D gene, V gene, clone size, CDR3 DNA, CDR3 protein. The D gene is left open where the match is weak. Clone size is given for some rows only: seen once, a few or many times, or a class if the clone is expanded.

TRBJ1-2	.	TRBV12-3/TRBV12-4	.	TGTGCCAGCAGTTACATGACTAACTATGGCTACACCTTC	CASSYMTNYGYTF
TRBJ1-3	.	TRBV5-1	.	TGCGCCAGCAGCTTGGATGCAGAGGCTGGAAACACCATATATTTT	CASSLDAEAGNTIYF
TRBJ2-1	TRBD1	TRBV7-2	.	TGTGCCAGCAGCGCCGCCGGGACAGGTTCCCCCCCCGTCTTC	CASSAAGTGSPPVF
TRBJ1-1	.	TRBV5-1	.	TGCGCCAGCAGGGAGAACACTGAAGCTTTCTTT	CASRENTEAFF
TRBJ1-5	.	TRBV28	.	TGTGCCAGCAGTATTGGGACGGATAGCAATCAGCCCCAGCATTTT	CASSIGTDSNQPQHF
TRBJ2-1	.	TRBV9	.	TGTGCCAGCAGCGTCGGGGTGAGTTCTCCGAGTGAGCAGTTCTTC	CASSVGVSSPSEQFF
TRBJ1-2	.	TRBV10-3	.	TGTGCCATCAGTGAGTCCGGCCTCAGGGAGGATGGCAACTATGGCTACACCTTC	CAISESGLREDGNYGYTF
TRBJ2-5	TRBD2	TRBV5-8	.	TGTGCCAGCAGCTGGTTAAGCGGGGGCAGAGAGACCCAGTACTTC	CASSWLSGGRETQYF
TRBJ1-2	.	TRBV19	.	TGTGCCAGTAGTATAGATCTAGGAGCGGCTGGCTACACCTTC	CASSIDLGAAGYTF
TRBJ2-7	.	TRBV23-1	.	TGCGCCAGCAGTCAATCCTGGGACGAGCAGTACTTC	CASSQSWDEQYF
TRBJ1-1	.	TRBV12-5	.	TGTGCTAGTGGTCTCGACCGGGGCGGGTACACTGAAGCTTTCTTT	CASGLDRGGYTEAFF
TRBJ2-5	.	TRBV3-1/TRBV3-2	.	TGTGCCAGGAGCATAAGGGGGGGTAGTACGCAGACCCAGTACTTC	CARSIRGGSTQTQYF
TRBJ1-2	.	TRBV4-3	.	TGCGCCAGCAGCGCAGACAGCCTACCCAACTATGGCTACACCTTC	CASSADSLPNYGYTF
TRBJ2-3	TRBD2	TRBV5-1	.	TGCGCCAGCAGCTTGGCCTTACTAGCGGATCGGGGTACGCAGTATTTT	CASSLALLADRGTQYF
TRBJ1-1	.	TRBV28	once	TGTGCCAGCAGTCTGGAGGACACTGAAGCTTTCTTT	CASSLEDTEAFF
TRBJ1-2	TRBD1	TRBV7-2	.	TGTGCCAGCAGCCGAGGGGGCAGCTATGGCTACACCTTC	CASSRGGSYGYTF
TRBJ2-1	.	TRBV7-2	few	TGTGCCAGCAGCTTGGGCCGGAATGAGCAGTTCTTC	CASSLGRNEQFF
TRBJ2-1	TRBD2	TRBV19	.	TGTGCCAGTAGCCAACGGGGGGGTTCCTACAATGAGCAGTTCTTC	CASSQRGGSYNEQFF
TRBJ1-4	TRBD1	TRBV5-6	.	TGTGCCAGCAGCGGCCTCGACAGGGGGGATGAAAAACTGTTTTTT	CASSGLDRGDEKLFF
TRBJ2-1	TRBD2	TRBV10-2	.	TGCGCCAGCAGTATCGGGGGGGGATGGTATGAGCAGTTCTTC	CASSIGGGWYEQFF
TRBJ2-7	.	TRBV4-3	.	TGCGCCAGCAGCCAAGATCTTGGCAGCATCTACGAGCAGTACTTC	CASSQDLGSIYEQYF
TRBJ2-7	TRBD1	TRBV2	few	TGTGCCAGCAGGCGTCCGGGACAGGGCTACTACGAGCAGTACTTC	CASRRPGQGYYEQYF
TRBJ1-6	.	TRBV9	.	TGTGCCAGCAGCGCGTCTCCGGGACATAGCTCCTATAATTCACCCCTCCACTTT	CASSASPGHSSYNSPLHF
TRBJ2-5	TRBD1	TRBV5-8	.	TGTGCCAGCAGCTTGAGACAGGGACCGTACTTC	CASSLRQGPYF
TRBJ2-2	.	TRBV11-2	.	TGTGCCAGCAGCTTCAACCTCCGGACCACCGGGGAGCTGTTTTTT	CASSFNLRTTGELFF
TRBJ2-1	.	TRBV6-4	once	TGTGCCAGCAGTGACTCCGGGGCAGGGAGGAATGAGCAGTTCTTC	CASSDSGAGRNEQFF
TRBJ2-7	.	TRBV28	.	TGTGCCAGCAGTAGGGGTTACGAGCAGTACTTC	CASSRGYEQYF
TRBJ1-2	.	TRBV13	.	TGTGCCAGCAGCATGGACCGCGGAGGCTACACCTTC	CASSMDRGGYTF
TRBJ2-7	.	TRBV4-3	.	TGCGCCAGCAGCCAAGAGGTGGGCCGAACCTACGAGCAGTACTTC	CASSQEVGRTYEQYF
TRBJ2-3	.	TRBV6-5	.	TGTGCCAGCAGTTACAGGGATAGGTACACAGATACGCAGTATTTT	CASSYRDRYTDTQYF
TRBJ1-5	.	TRBV6-5	.	TGTGCCAGCAGAGACCCCGGGGGCAATCAGCCCCAGCATTTT	CASRDPGGNQPQHF
TRBJ2-3	TRBD2	TRBV30	.	TGTGCCTGGAGTCGACTAGCGGGAATCACAGATACGCAGTATTTT	CAWSRLAGITDTQYF
TRBJ1-1	.	TRBV30	.	TGTGCCTGGAGTCCCGAGGGTGAAGCTTTCTTT	CAWSPEGEAFF
TRBJ2-2	.	TRBV7-8	.	TGTGCCAGCAGCTTAGTCAGGGACGGGGAGCTGTTTTTT	CASSLVRDGELFF
TRBJ2-5	.	TRBV3-1/TRBV3-2	.	TGTGCCAGCAGCCAAAGGGGGGAGACCCAGTACTTC	CASSQRGETQYF
TRBJ2-2	.	TRBV7-2	few	TGTGCCAGCAGCCTGGAGGGAGCTGGGGAGCTGTTTTTT	CASSLEGAGELFF
TRBJ2-7	TRBD1	TRBV10-1	.	TGCGCCAGCAGTGAGGAGGGTCAGGGGGAGAGCTCCTACGAGCAGTACTTC	CASSEEGQGESSYEQYF
TRBJ2-3	.	TRBV14	.	TGTGCCAGCAGCCAAGTCGATACGCAGTATTTT	CASSQVDTQYF
TRBJ2-5	.	TRBV5-1	.	TGCGCCAGCAGCCCCGGGGGGCCGGGAGAGACCCAGTACTTC	CASSPGGPGETQYF
TRBJ2-1	TRBD1	TRBV5-1	.	TGCGCCAGCAGCTTGGCGACACAGGGGGCAAAGAATGAGCAGTTCTTC	CASSLATQGAKNEQFF
TRBJ1-2	TRBD1	TRBV7-2	.	TGTGCCAGCAGCTACAGGGGTCGGTCCTATGATGGCTACACCTTC	CASSYRGRSYDGYTF
TRBJ1-5	TRBD1	TRBV11-2	.	TGTGCCAGCAGCTTCACAGGGGTGGGCAATCAGCCCCAGCATTTT	CASSFTGVGNQPQHF
TRBJ2-5	.	TRBV6-2/TRBV6-3	.	TGTGCCAGCAGCCCGAGGGGTCGGGGAATCCAAGAGACCCAGTACTTC	CASSPRGRGIQETQYF
TRBJ2-6	TRBD1	TRBV6-5	.	TGTGCCAGCCGGACAGGGGAAGCCGGGGCCAACGTCCTGACTTTC	CASRTGEAGANVLTF
TRBJ1-2	.	TRBV5-8	many	TGTGCCAGCAGCTACGACAGTAACTATGGCTACACCTTC	CASSYDSNYGYTF
TRBJ2-7	.	TRBV5-1	.	TGCGCCAGCACCCCGCTGGCAGGGTCCTACGAGCAGTACTTC	CASTPLAGSYEQYF
TRBJ1-1	.	TRBV7-9	.	TGTGCCAGCAGCAGTAGCCTAGTAGGAGGATCGGGTACTGAAGCTTTCTTT	CASSSSLVGGSGTEAFF
TRBJ2-7	.	TRBV28	.	TGTGCCAGCAGTTTAGCGAAAAACTACGAGCAGTACTTC	CASSLAKNYEQYF
TRBJ1-1	.	TRBV12-3/TRBV12-4	.	TGTGCCAGCTGGAGGGATGGAGCTTTCTTT	CASWRDGAFF
TRBJ1-2	.	TRBV30	.	TGTGCCTGGAGTGTACTAAGGGGAAACTATGGCTACACCTTC	CAWSVLRGNYGYTF
TRBJ2-1	.	TRBV4-3	.	TGCGCCAGCAGCCAAGGATGGCCGAAGAACTCCCCCTACAATGAGCAGTTCTTC	CASSQGWPKNSPYNEQFF
TRBJ1-2	.	TRBV14	.	TGTGCCAGCAGCCCAGGGTCTTGGTATGGCTACACCTTC	CASSPGSWYGYTF